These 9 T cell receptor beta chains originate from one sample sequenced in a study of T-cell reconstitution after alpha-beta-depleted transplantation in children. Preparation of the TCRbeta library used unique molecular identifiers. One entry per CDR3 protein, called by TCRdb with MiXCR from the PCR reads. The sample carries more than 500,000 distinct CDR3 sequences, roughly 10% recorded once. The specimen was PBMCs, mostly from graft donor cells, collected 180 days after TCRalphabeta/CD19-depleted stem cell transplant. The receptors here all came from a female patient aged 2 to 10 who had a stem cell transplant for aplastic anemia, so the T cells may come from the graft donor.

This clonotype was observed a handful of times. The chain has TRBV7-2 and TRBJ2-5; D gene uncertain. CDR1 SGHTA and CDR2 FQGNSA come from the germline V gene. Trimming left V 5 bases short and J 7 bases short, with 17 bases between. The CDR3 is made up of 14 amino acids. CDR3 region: CASSVSPTSWTQYF. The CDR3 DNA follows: TGTGCCAGCAGCGTTTCCCCTACCTCTTGGACCCAGTACTTC.

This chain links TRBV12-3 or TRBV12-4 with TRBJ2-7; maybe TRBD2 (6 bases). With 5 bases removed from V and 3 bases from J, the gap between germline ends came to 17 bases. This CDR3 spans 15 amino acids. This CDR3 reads CASSNLGDWHYEQYF. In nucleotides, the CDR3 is TGTGCCAGCAGTAACCTAGGGGACTGGCACTACGAGCAGTACTTC.

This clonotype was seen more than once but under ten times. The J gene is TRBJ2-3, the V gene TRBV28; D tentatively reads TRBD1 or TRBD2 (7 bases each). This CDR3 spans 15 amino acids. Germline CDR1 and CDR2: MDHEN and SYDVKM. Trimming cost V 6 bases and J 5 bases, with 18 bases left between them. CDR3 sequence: CASSRQGGGGDTQYF. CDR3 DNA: TGTGCCAGCAGCCGCCAGGGGGGCGGGGGAGATACGCAGTATTTT.

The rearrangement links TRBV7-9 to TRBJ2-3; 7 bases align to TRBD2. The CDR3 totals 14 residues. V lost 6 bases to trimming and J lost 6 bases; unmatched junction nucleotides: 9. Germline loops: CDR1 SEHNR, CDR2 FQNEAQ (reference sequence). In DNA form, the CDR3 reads TGTGCCAGCAGGTCGGCGGGGGAGATGGATACGCAGTATTTT. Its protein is CASRSAGEMDTQYF. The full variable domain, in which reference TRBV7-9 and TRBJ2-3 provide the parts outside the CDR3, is DTGVSQNPRHKITKRGQNVTFRCDPISEHNRLYWYRQTLGQGPEFLTYFQNEAQLEKSRLLSDRFSAERPKGSFSTLEIQRTEQGDSAMYLCASRSAGEMDTQYFGPGTRLTVL.

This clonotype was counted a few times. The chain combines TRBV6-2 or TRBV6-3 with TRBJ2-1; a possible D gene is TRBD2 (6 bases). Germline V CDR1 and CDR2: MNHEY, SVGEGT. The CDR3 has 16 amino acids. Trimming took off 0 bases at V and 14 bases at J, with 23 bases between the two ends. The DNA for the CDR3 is TGTGCCAGCAGTTACTCGAAGGCGTTTCGGGAGAGCCAGGAGTTCTTC. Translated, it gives CASSYSKAFRESQEFF.

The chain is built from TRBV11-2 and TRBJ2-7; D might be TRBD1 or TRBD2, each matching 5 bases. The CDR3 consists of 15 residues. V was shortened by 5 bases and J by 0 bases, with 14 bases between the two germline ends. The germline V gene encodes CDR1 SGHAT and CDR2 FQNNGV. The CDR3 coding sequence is TGTGCCAGCAGCCCGAGGGGTACCAACTCCTACGAGCAGTACTTC. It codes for CASSPRGTNSYEQYF.

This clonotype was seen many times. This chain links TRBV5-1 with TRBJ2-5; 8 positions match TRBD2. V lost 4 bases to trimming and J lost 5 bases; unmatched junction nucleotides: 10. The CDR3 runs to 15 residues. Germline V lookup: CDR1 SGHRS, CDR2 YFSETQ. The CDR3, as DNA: TGCGCCAGCAGCCCTTCGGGGGGGATGCGGGAGACCCAGTACTTC. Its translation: CASSPSGGMRETQYF.

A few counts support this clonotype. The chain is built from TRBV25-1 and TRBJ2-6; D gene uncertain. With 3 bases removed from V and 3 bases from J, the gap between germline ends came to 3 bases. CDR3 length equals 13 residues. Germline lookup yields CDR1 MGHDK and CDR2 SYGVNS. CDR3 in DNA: TGTGCCAGCAGTGACGGTGGGGCCAACGTCCTGACTTTC. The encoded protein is CASSDGGANVLTF.

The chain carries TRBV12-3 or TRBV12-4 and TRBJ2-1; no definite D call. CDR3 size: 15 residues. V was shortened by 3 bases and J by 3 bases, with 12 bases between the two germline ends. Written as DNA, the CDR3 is TGTGCCAGCAGTTTGACGAGCACTCTCTACAATGAGCAGTTCTTC. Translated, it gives CASSLTSTLYNEQFF.